This TCR beta chain comes out of a study of blood T cells in healthy people across ages. Regarding the study as a whole: Shifts in expanded clonotypes may have been confounded by donor CMV status, which was unknown. Correlation between TCR beta diversity and naive T cell percentage was strong.

PBMCs numbering at least 7 million were isolated per sample. CDR1 and CDR2 (germline): DFQATT, SNEGSKA (reference sequence). Trimming cost V 6 bases and J 2 bases, with 12 bases left between them. The CDR3 covers 13 residues. Then a second PCR, running about 6 to 12 cycles, was carried out with a sample-barcoded 5' primer and a J-beta primer mix. TCRdb processed the 5' RACE reads anew with MiXCR; each CDR3 protein has one entry. The sample lists 380,000 or so distinct CDR3 sequences, about 49% occurring once. To note about this clonotype: Antigen unknown.

The origin of this receptor is a man between 60 and 70 years old in good health. The chain carries TRBV20-1 and TRBJ2-3, with a possible D match to TRBD2 (6 bases). The specimen sequenced was blood. CDR3 DNA: TGCAGTGCGGGGAGGCTCCCCACAGATACGCAGTATTTT. This encodes CSAGRLPTDTQYF.